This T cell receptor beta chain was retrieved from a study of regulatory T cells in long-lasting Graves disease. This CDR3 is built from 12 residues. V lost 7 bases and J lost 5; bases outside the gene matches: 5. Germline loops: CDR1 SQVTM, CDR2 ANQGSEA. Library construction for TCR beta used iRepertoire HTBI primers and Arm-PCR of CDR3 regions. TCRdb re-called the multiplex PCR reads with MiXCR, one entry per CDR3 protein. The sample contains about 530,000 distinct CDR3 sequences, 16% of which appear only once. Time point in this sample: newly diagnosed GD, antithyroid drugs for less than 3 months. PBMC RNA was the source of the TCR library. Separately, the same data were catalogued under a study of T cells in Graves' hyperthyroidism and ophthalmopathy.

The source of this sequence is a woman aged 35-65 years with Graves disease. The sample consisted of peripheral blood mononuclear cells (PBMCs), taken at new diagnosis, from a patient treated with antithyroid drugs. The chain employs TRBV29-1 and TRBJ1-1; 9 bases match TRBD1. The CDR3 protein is CSGGTGWTEAFF. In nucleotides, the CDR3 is TGCAGCGGCGGGACAGGGTGGACTGAAGCTTTCTTT.